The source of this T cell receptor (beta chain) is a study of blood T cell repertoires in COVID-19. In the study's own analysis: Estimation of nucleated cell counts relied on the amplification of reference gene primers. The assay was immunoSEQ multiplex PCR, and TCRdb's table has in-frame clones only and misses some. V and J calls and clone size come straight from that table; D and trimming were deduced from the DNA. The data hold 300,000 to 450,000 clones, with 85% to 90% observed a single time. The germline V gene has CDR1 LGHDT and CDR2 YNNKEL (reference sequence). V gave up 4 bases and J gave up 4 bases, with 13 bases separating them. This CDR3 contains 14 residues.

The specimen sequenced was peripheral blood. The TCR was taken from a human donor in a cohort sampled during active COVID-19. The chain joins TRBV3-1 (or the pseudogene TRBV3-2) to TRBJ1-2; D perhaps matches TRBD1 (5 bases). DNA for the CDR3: TGTGCCAGCAGCCCGCAGGGATCTCTCTATGGCTACACCTTC. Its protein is CASSPQGSLYGYTF.